The clone carrying this T cell receptor (beta chain) was seen more than once but under ten times. Its antigen is as yet unknown. The entry originates in a study of T-cell reconstitution after alpha-beta-depleted transplantation in children. Overall study results and limits: Several patients had high TCRbeta diversity at day 60; it came from surviving recipient T cells and thymic progenitors.

The library targeted TCRbeta and was prepared with unique molecular identifiers. TCRdb passed the PCR reads through MiXCR, listing each CDR3 protein once. This table has around 800,000 distinct CDR3 sequences, about 15% appearing once. This receptor was taken from a male patient aged 10 to 17 who had a stem cell transplant for acute lymphoblastic leukemia, so the T cells may come from the graft donor. This specimen was PBMCs, mostly from graft donor cells, taken 360 days after TCRalphabeta/CD19-depleted stem cell transplant.

In DNA form, the CDR3 reads TGCAGCGTAGGACTAGCGGCCTGGCAGCCTGAGCAGTTCTTC. Its protein product is CSVGLAAWQPEQFF. The chain recombines TRBV29-1 with TRBJ2-1; 10 positions match TRBD2. This CDR3 spans 14 amino acids. J was trimmed by 9 bases and V by 6 bases; bases with no gene match: 11. Per germline, CDR1 SQVTM and CDR2 ANQGSEA.